The source of this TCR beta chain is a study of T cell clonality in common variable immunodeficiency. The sample holds many counts of this clone. The CDR3 end falls 3 residues outside the read, so it is completed with the germline J gene. Sequencing used immunoSEQ multiplex PCR; TCRdb keeps in-frame clones, though not all of them. In total the sample includes 75,000 to 85,000 clones, none of them seen once. CDR3 size: 17 residues. Germline CDR1 and CDR2: MNHEY and SMNVEV (reference sequence). The V and J ends lost 5 bases and 1 base, in that order; junction bases with no gene match: 6. The chain employs TRBV27 and TRBJ2-2; 11 nucleotides agree with TRBD1. The sequencing input was peripheral blood mononuclear cells. The clonotype comes from a person between 18 and 75 years old in good health. The CDR3 bases that were read are TGTGCCAGCAGTCCAGGGACAGGGGGTTTGAACACCGGGGAG. Translated: CASSPGTGGLNTGE. The CDR3, in full, reads CASSPGTGGLNTGELFF.